Listed below are T cell receptor beta chains from one sample, sequenced in a study of T cells expressing NK-cell markers. TCRdb derives one entry per CDR3 protein from the 5' RACE reads, leaving out DNA. This specimen shows roughly 390,000 distinct CDR3 sequences; the ten leading clones hold approximately 11%. Material for sequencing was blood T cells: a sorted CD56 or NKG2C T cell subset, CD4+ or CD8+ T cells, or bulk PBMC T cells (not recorded which). These receptors were taken from a woman between 50 and 59 years old in good health. The CDR3 runs from the conserved cysteine through the conserved F or W. Fields, in order: J gene, V gene, CDR3 protein.

J: TRBJ1-2
V: TRBV7-9
CDR3: CASSSRRGYTF

J: TRBJ2-5
V: TRBV6-5
CDR3: CASSYSTTGYQETQYF

J: TRBJ2-1
V: TRBV12-5
CDR3: CASGWGLASDEQFF

J: TRBJ1-1
V: TRBV4-2
CDR3: CASSQDQLANTEAFF

J: TRBJ2-1
V: TRBV24-1
CDR3: CATTTETGGNNEQFF

J: TRBJ2-1
V: TRBV4-1
CDR3: CASSQTFRNPGQAVNEQFF

J: TRBJ2-2
V: TRBV7-2
CDR3: CASSLRAGVLVGELFF

J: TRBJ1-4
V: TRBV10-3
CDR3: CATRQDEKLFF

J: TRBJ2-7
V: TRBV7-9
CDR3: CASGPITYEQYF

J: TRBJ2-2
V: TRBV7-9
CDR3: CASSKIRGPGGELFF

J: TRBJ2-1
V: TRBV3-1
CDR3: CASSQVLPTGGDEQFF

J: TRBJ2-7
V: TRBV27
CDR3: CASSLSTGARSYEQYF

J: TRBJ2-2
V: TRBV11-2
CDR3: CASSSFLGQIGTGELFF

J: TRBJ2-2
V: TRBV2
CDR3: CATSVSKPLGELFF

J: TRBJ2-1
V: TRBV7-6
CDR3: CASSPRAISEQFF

J: TRBJ2-2
V: TRBV3-1
CDR3: CASSQVRGLGNTGELFF

J: TRBJ1-2
V: TRBV20-1
CDR3: CSANRGNYGYTF

J: TRBJ2-1
V: TRBV3-1
CDR3: CASRGAGTGYNEQFF

J: TRBJ2-4
V: TRBV30
CDR3: CAWSSLRAGLAKNIQYF